These 9 T cell receptor beta chains originate from one sample sequenced in a study of identical twins (TCRdb year 2016). Library preparation employed 5' RACE. These reads were obtained on an Illumina HiSeq 2000. TCRdb itself trimmed the public reads at Q25 with fastp, ran MiXCR and retained productive beta chains. Records with the same CDR3 protein are collapsed into one entry carrying the most frequent genes and DNA. This sample lists 510,000 or so distinct CDR3 sequences; about 15% were detected once. The ten largest clones capture roughly 0.46% of the sample. This sample also belongs to another study, concerning yellow fever vaccine responses in identical twins.

The sequenced material came from CD4+ T cells sorted from blood. The source is a woman under 30 in good health.

This clonotype was detected only a few times. The chain joins TRBV20-1 to TRBJ2-7; weak D call: TRBD2 (6 bases). Germline V CDR1 and CDR2: DFQATT, SNEGSKA (reference sequence). The CDR3 is made up of 14 amino acids. V was trimmed by 0 bases and J by 5 bases, leaving 14 bases between them. For the CDR3, the DNA is TGCAGTGCTAGAGATCACGGGAGCGGTCACGAGCAGTACTTC. Translating it yields CSARDHGSGHEQYF.

This clonotype was picked up a small number of times. V and J are TRBV18 and TRBJ2-5, with 9 bases lining up with TRBD1. The CDR3 runs to 15 residues. The germline CDR1 and CDR2 sequences are KGHSH and LQKENI. J was trimmed by 3 bases and V by 3 bases; bases with no gene match: 5. The CDR3 nucleotides read TGTGCCAGCTCACCCGGACAGGGGACGAAAGAGACCCAGTACTTC. The encoded protein is CASSPGQGTKETQYF.

The rearrangement links TRBV27 to TRBJ2-3, with TRBD2 identical over 11 bases. There are 19 residues in the CDR3. Per the germline V gene, CDR1 is MNHEY and CDR2 is SMNVEV (reference sequence). The ends lost 5 bases at V and 4 bases at J; junction bases unmatched: 17. CDR3 residues: CASSPSRTSGFSIADTQYF. The CDR3 DNA sequence: TGTGCCAGCAGTCCCTCTCGGACTAGCGGGTTCTCGATTGCAGATACGCAGTATTTT.

This clonotype has just a few counts. The chain is built from TRBV12-3 or TRBV12-4 and TRBJ2-3; TRBD1 matches at 7 bases. The trim removed 0 bases at V and 0 bases at J, leaving 6 bases unmatched. This CDR3 contains 17 residues. CDR3 residues: CASSLARGTASTDTQYF. As DNA, the CDR3 is TGTGCCAGCAGTTTAGCGCGAGGGACAGCTAGCACAGATACGCAGTATTTT.

This clonotype came up many times. The rearrangement uses TRBV12-3 or TRBV12-4 and TRBJ1-2; tentatively, D is TRBD1 (5 bases). Trimming removed 5 bases at V and 7 bases at J, with 11 bases between. This CDR3 region has 12 residues. CDR3 sequence reads: CASSGRVGGYTF. The CDR3 region has the DNA TGTGCCAGCAGTGGCAGGGTTGGTGGCTACACCTTC.

V and J are TRBV4-1 and TRBJ1-1, with D perhaps TRBD1 (5 bases). This CDR3 region has 16 residues. Per the germline V gene, CDR1 is MGHRA and CDR2 is YSYEKL. Trimming took 1 base from V and 0 from J, leaving 12 bases between them. The CDR3 spells CASSQAARGVNTEAFF. CDR3 sequence (DNA): TGCGCCAGCAGCCAAGCGGCCCGAGGGGTGAACACTGAAGCTTTCTTT.

This clonotype was seen more than once but under ten times. CDR3: CASSSPGQGWYEQYV. CDR3 DNA sequence: TGTGCCAGCAGTTCGCCGGGACAGGGGTGGTACGAGCAGTACGTC. The chain has TRBV28 and TRBJ2-7, with TRBD1 identical over 10 bases. Unmatched junction bases numbered 7, after V lost 4 bases and J lost 4 bases. The length of the CDR3 is 15 residues. Germline V lookup: CDR1 MDHEN, CDR2 SYDVKM.

This clonotype was seen more than once but under ten times. The DNA for the CDR3 is TGTGCCACCGGGGCCGTGGCCGGAGGGACCCAGTACTTC. Translation: CATGAVAGGTQYF. The chain carries TRBV24-1 and TRBJ2-5, with D perhaps given as TRBD1 or TRBD2 (5 bases each). Germline V gene data show CDR1 as KGHDR and CDR2 as SFDVKD. The CDR3 spans 13 residues. Trimming removed 9 bases from V and 7 bases from J, with 17 bases in between.

This clonotype has just a few counts. The gene calls are TRBV24-1 and TRBJ1-5; no reliable D call. Trimming removed 4 bases at V and 8 bases at J, with 11 bases between. The CDR3 is made up of 13 amino acids. Germline assignment: CDR1 KGHDR and CDR2 SFDVKD. The CDR3: CATSDSSGKPQHF. Written as DNA, the CDR3 is TGTGCCACCAGTGACTCTTCGGGAAAGCCCCAGCATTTT.